Listed below are T cell receptor beta chains from one sample, sequenced in a study of blood T cell repertoires in COVID-19. The repertoire was sequenced with immunoSEQ multiplex PCR; TCRdb's copy has only in-frame clones and lacks some. The sample consists of 350,000 to 550,000 clones, approximately 92% of them appearing once. Sequenced input: PBMCs or T cells enriched from blood (not recorded which). The receptors stem from a man aged 25-40 years who had recovered from COVID-19. The CDR3 runs from the conserved cysteine through the conserved F or W.

J gene: TRBJ2-3; V gene: TRBV18; CDR3 protein: CASSPAGTSGSDTQYF
J gene: TRBJ1-6; V gene: TRBV6-4; CDR3 protein: CASSATGESPLHF
J gene: TRBJ2-1; V gene: TRBV3-1/TRBV3-2; CDR3 protein: CASSQEGWTSGNEQFF
J gene: TRBJ2-7; V gene: TRBV5-1; CDR3 protein: CASSVTAESFEQYF
J gene: TRBJ2-5; V gene: TRBV18; CDR3 protein: CASSPRPTGEETQYF
J gene: TRBJ1-1; V gene: TRBV15; CDR3 protein: CATSRKPEDMNTEAFF
J gene: TRBJ1-1; V gene: TRBV28; CDR3 protein: CASRYDTEAFF
J gene: TRBJ2-5; V gene: TRBV18; CDR3 protein: CASSPWGTEETQYF
J gene: TRBJ1-4; V gene: TRBV10-3; CDR3 protein: CAIRQDATNEKLFF
J gene: TRBJ2-5; V gene: TRBV9; CDR3 protein: CASSFGGAGETQYF
J gene: TRBJ1-2; V gene: TRBV5-1; CDR3 protein: CASSLASGQGYGYTF
J gene: TRBJ1-3; V gene: TRBV29-1; CDR3 protein: CSVAGTGSGNTIYF
J gene: TRBJ1-5; V gene: TRBV2; CDR3 protein: CASSPGTGSNQPQHF
J gene: TRBJ2-1; V gene: TRBV6-6; CDR3 protein: CASSQTSGSSSYNEQFF
J gene: TRBJ2-7; V gene: TRBV10-2; CDR3 protein: CASSGAPSPSSYEQYF
J gene: TRBJ2-1; V gene: TRBV28; CDR3 protein: CASSLWGLTSGAYNEQFF
J gene: TRBJ2-5; V gene: TRBV5-1; CDR3 protein: CASSLAGGLGETQYF
J gene: TRBJ2-1; V gene: TRBV28; CDR3 protein: CASRNRTGKTYNEQFF
J gene: TRBJ1-4; V gene: TRBV10-3; CDR3 protein: CAISGQGAGEKLFF
J gene: TRBJ2-7; V gene: TRBV28; CDR3 protein: CASSPGGKGSRLGYEQYF
J gene: TRBJ2-3; V gene: TRBV6-2/TRBV6-3; CDR3 protein: CASSRRRRGTDTQYF
J gene: TRBJ2-1; V gene: TRBV12-3/TRBV12-4; CDR3 protein: CASSSGSNNEQFF
J gene: TRBJ2-4; V gene: TRBV5-4; CDR3 protein: CASSLAAGAVAKNIQYF
J gene: TRBJ1-5; V gene: TRBV12-3/TRBV12-4; CDR3 protein: CASSLAAGLPQHF
J gene: TRBJ1-1; V gene: TRBV10-2; CDR3 protein: CASRRTQNTEAFF
J gene: TRBJ2-1; V gene: TRBV28; CDR3 protein: CATQGAGNRDEQFF
J gene: TRBJ1-5; V gene: TRBV3-1/TRBV3-2; CDR3 protein: CASSQDGAASQPQHF
J gene: TRBJ1-5; V gene: TRBV29-1; CDR3 protein: CSVEPTGAGNQPQHF
J gene: TRBJ1-4; V gene: TRBV5-1; CDR3 protein: CASSLAGRGEKLFF
J gene: TRBJ1-5; V gene: TRBV7-2; CDR3 protein: CASSADSANQPQHF
J gene: TRBJ1-1; V gene: TRBV30; CDR3 protein: CAWTKREPIEAFF
J gene: TRBJ2-1; V gene: TRBV15; CDR3 protein: CATSRASGTSGRADNEQFF
J gene: TRBJ1-2; V gene: TRBV28; CDR3 protein: CASSPRWDSYGYTF
J gene: TRBJ2-3; V gene: TRBV10-3; CDR3 protein: CAISEPTSGTLGDTQYF
J gene: TRBJ1-5; V gene: TRBV28; CDR3 protein: CASSLLSLKQPQHF
J gene: TRBJ2-7; V gene: TRBV18; CDR3 protein: CASSFGGTTYEQYF
J gene: TRBJ1-4; V gene: TRBV2; CDR3 protein: CASSGVQLNEKLFF
J gene: TRBJ2-3; V gene: TRBV5-1; CDR3 protein: CASSLLSQGITDTQYF
J gene: TRBJ1-6; V gene: TRBV28; CDR3 protein: CASSLLGPTGDNSPLHF
J gene: TRBJ1-5; V gene: TRBV28; CDR3 protein: CASSFVAQGGGNQPQHF
J gene: TRBJ2-7; V gene: TRBV7-9; CDR3 protein: CASSSRGTSAYEQYF
J gene: TRBJ2-1; V gene: TRBV5-4; CDR3 protein: CASSLGTSGYNEQFF
J gene: TRBJ2-1; V gene: TRBV29-1; CDR3 protein: CSVARTGYNEQFF
J gene: TRBJ1-4; V gene: TRBV19; CDR3 protein: CASSTTVNEKLFF
J gene: TRBJ2-3; V gene: TRBV6-5; CDR3 protein: CASIASGYTDTQYF
J gene: TRBJ2-2; V gene: TRBV6-4; CDR3 protein: CASSDSGGRGDGELFF
J gene: TRBJ2-1; V gene: TRBV4-1; CDR3 protein: CASSLLAGFGNEQFF
J gene: TRBJ2-2; V gene: TRBV3-1/TRBV3-2; CDR3 protein: CASSPKAGAGTGELFF
J gene: TRBJ2-7; V gene: TRBV5-4; CDR3 protein: CASSATGTVPAEQYF
J gene: TRBJ2-3; V gene: TRBV11-2; CDR3 protein: CASSPWTSGSKYTQYF